This record concerns one T cell receptor (beta chain) sequence. The CDR3 covers 14 residues. V lost 2 bases to trimming and J lost 9 bases, with 14 bases between them. In germline, CDR1 is SGHAT, CDR2 FQNNGV. Original methodology: Scientists estimated how many nucleated cells there were by amplifying reference gene primers. Libraries were prepared by immunoSEQ multiplex PCR; TCRdb keeps only in-frame clonotypes and omits some of them. The DNA gave D and trimming, while V, J and clone size come from that table. This sample has about 120,000 clones; approximately 79% occur once, and the top ten carry roughly 2.7%. The data were obtained in a study of blood T cell repertoires in COVID-19. Study as a whole: The samples span acute and convalescent COVID-19 from the United States, Italy and Spain. PBMCs, B-cell-depleted T cells, or T cells provided the cDNA or gDNA that made up the material.

The material sequenced was peripheral blood. This clonotype originated in a middle-aged man with acute or convalescent COVID-19. This chain uses TRBV11-2 with TRBJ1-5; D not resolved. CDR3 loop: CASSLNIGDGPQHF. In DNA form, the CDR3 reads TGTGCCAGCAGCTTAAATATCGGGGATGGGCCCCAGCATTTT.